The clone carrying this T cell receptor (beta chain) turned up a few times. The antigen remains undetermined. This sample stems from a study of T-cell reconstitution after alpha-beta-depleted transplantation in children. Study-level points and caveats: One year after transplant, T-cell counts and diversity came mostly from newly produced T cells.

A TCRbeta library incorporating unique molecular identifiers was prepared. TCRdb independently ran MiXCR on the PCR reads; one entry per CDR3 protein. Of under 850,000 distinct CDR3 sequences in the sample, around 13% were seen once. This receptor was obtained from a girl between 2 and 10 years old with congenital amegakaryocytic thrombocytopenia, due to receive a stem cell transplant. Here the sequenced sample was PBMCs, taken before TCRalphabeta/CD19-depleted stem cell transplant.

The CDR3 sequence: CASTLSPGESYTDTQYF. DNA of the CDR3: TGCGCCAGCACCTTAAGCCCGGGGGAGTCCTACACAGATACGCAGTATTTT. This chain links TRBV4-1 with TRBJ2-3; perhaps TRBD2 as D (6 bases). CDR1 and CDR2 from the germline V gene are MGHRA and YSYEKL. The germline V and J ends were trimmed by 7 bases and 2 bases, with 22 bases remaining between them. There are 17 residues in the CDR3.